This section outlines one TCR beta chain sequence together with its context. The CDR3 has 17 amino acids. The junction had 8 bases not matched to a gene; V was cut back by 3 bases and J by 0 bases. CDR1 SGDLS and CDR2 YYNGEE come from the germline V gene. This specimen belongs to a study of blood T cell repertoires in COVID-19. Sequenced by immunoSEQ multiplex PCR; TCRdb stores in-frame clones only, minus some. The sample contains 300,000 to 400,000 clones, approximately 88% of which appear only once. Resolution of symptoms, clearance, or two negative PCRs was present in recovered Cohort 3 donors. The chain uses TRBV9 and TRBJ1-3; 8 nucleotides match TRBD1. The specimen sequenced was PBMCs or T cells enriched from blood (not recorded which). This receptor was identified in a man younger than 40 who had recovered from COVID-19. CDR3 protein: CASSARDRFYSGNTIYF. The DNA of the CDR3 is TGTGCCAGCAGCGCCCGGGACAGGTTTTACTCTGGAAACACCATATATTTT.